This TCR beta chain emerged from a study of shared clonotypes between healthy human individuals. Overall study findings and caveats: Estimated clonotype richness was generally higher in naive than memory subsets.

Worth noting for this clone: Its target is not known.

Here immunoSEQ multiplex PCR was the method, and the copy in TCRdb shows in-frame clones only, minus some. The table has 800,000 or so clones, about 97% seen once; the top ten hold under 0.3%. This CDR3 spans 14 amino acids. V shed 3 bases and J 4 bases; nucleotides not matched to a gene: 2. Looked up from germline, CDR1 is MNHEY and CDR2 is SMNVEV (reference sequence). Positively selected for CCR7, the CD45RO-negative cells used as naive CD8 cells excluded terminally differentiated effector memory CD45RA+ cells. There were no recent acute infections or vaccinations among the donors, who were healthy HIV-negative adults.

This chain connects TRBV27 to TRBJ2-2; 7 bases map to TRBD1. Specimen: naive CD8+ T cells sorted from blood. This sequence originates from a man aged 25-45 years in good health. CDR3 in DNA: TGTGCCAGCAGTTTCAACAGGGGCACCGGGGAGCTGTTTTTT. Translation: CASSFNRGTGELFF.